These 2 T cell receptor beta chains were all obtained from the same sample, sequenced in a study of CD8+CD57+ T cells in acquired aplastic anemia. Researchers used genomic DNA as the template to profile TCR beta VDJ and CDR3. TCRdb ran MiXCR on the reads and lists one entry per CDR3 protein. The table has a few hundred thousand distinct CDR3 sequences, about three fifths seen once. Only patients with CD8+CD57+ cell expansion on flow cytometry were chosen for sequencing. The specimen sequenced was sorted CD4+, CD8+, or CD8+CD57+ T cells (not recorded which) from PBMCs. Receptor source: a human donor with aplastic anemia.

Only one count was recorded for this clonotype. V gene TRBV7-9 combines with J gene TRBJ2-1; D gene uncertain. Germline lookup yields CDR1 SEHNR and CDR2 FQNEAQ (reference sequence). The CDR3 covers 10 residues. Trimming removed 6 bases from V and 8 bases from J, with 5 bases in between. The chain's CDR3 is CASSQYEQFF. The CDR3 bases are TGTGCCAGCAGTCAGTATGAGCAGTTCTTC.

The chain employs TRBV4-2 and TRBJ2-7, with 10 bases matching TRBD1. The CDR3 sequence is 14 residues long. Per the germline V gene, CDR1 is LGHNA and CDR2 is YNFKEQ. With 6 bases clipped from V and 3 bases from J, the junction kept 5 bases outside the gene matches. CDR3 DNA sequence: TGTGCCAGCAGTCCGGGACAGGGGCACTACGAGCAGTACTTC. Its protein product is CASSPGQGHYEQYF.